The clone carrying this TCR beta chain was seen repeatedly, ten times or more. Its antigen remains unknown. This specimen belongs to a study of response to subunit inactivated influenza vaccine. Study-level findings and limits: Few new T cells, the authors suggested, are recruited by each seasonal influenza vaccination.

This CDR3 spans 13 amino acids. V lost 6 bases and J lost 2, with 11 bases in between. From the RT-PCR reads, TCRdb called clonotypes with MiXCR, one entry per CDR3 protein. The table lists 650,000 to 800,000 distinct CDR3 sequences, approximately 15% of them singletons. This TCR came from a man aged 45 to 65 who received an inactivated influenza vaccine. The chain employs TRBV12-3 or TRBV12-4 and TRBJ2-7, with D maybe TRBD1 (6 bases). The sample in question was PBMCs from blood, obtained around 15 days before vaccination. In DNA form, the CDR3 reads TGTGCCAGCAGCCAGGACAGAACCTACGAGCAGTACTTC. Protein sequence: CASSQDRTYEQYF.